Listed below are T cell receptor beta chains from one sample, sequenced in a study of shared clonotypes between healthy human individuals. Produced via immunoSEQ multiplex PCR; TCRdb's table is partial and in-frame only. The table has about 470,000 clones, around 79% seen once. Sample: PBMCs. The source of these receptors is a woman aged 40-49 years in good health. Some clones in this sample may be carry-over from other donors' samples. Both conserved end residues are part of each CDR3. D genes are given only for firm matches.

TRBD1 TRBV7-2 15 CASSLVTGIDEKLFF
TRBD2 TRBV6-5 15 CASRTLAGVGDTQYF
TRBD2 TRBV28 15 CASSLPGGVYNEQFF
NA TRBV5-6 15 CASSLYTVGNEKLFF
TRBD2 TRBV29-1 15 CSAQLGLALTGELFF
NA TRBV30 14 CAWSPQGFRTEAFF
TRBD2 TRBV7-9 17 CASSSGLAGGRSYEQYF
TRBD2 TRBV11-3 16 CASSSGTSGVYNEQFF
TRBD2 TRBV28 15 CASSSRGRTVNEQFF
NA TRBV11-3 14 CASSFGMLNTEAFF
NA TRBV14 12 CASSQEGYEQYF
NA TRBV28 15 CASVSSPRARGELFF
NA TRBV4-1 14 CASSQESGVSEQYF
TRBD1 TRBV6-5 15 CASSYGTGSTDTQYF
NA TRBV5-1 14 CASSLGVDSGELFF
TRBD2 TRBV9 15 CASSAGLALQETQYF
TRBD1 TRBV7-2 14 CASSWRTGNEKLFF
NA TRBV11-2 13 CASSLVSQNEQFF
NA TRBV19 13 CASSGGAYYEQYF
NA TRBV4-3 16 CASSQEVASNAGGYTF
NA TRBV4-1 12 CASSQPGQPQHF
NA TRBV28 12 CASRGDPYEQYF
NA TRBV30 15 CAWSAAGVSNQPQHF
NA TRBV11-2 14 CASSLRRGYTEAFF
TRBD2 TRBV5-1 15 CASSLTSGRSDTQYF
NA TRBV21-1 17 CASSNLPRAGQADEQYF
NA TRBV19 15 CASQKKGTPGTEAFF
NA TRBV7-2 15 CASSLGSQANEKLFF
TRBD2 TRBV7-2 14 CASSFSGSQETQYF
TRBD2 TRBV15 19 CATSSPGLAGGPGVNEQFF
TRBD1 TRBV5-5 15 CASSPRTGDGYEQYF
TRBD2 TRBV27 21 CASSSLTPERGLAGVVGELFF
TRBD2 TRBV9 15 CASSVSGRTRDEQFF
NA TRBV7-9 15 CASSPGQGGTDTQYF
NA TRBV29-1 12 CSVGTNFDEQYF
TRBD2 TRBV5-6 14 CASSLSSGIREQYF
TRBD1 TRBV2 15 CASMGADRGTGELFF
NA TRBV7-2 14 CASSPGAGVNIQYF
NA TRBV21-1 15 CASSKDGAGCQPQHF
NA TRBV28 16 CASRPLTDTLNTEAFF
NA TRBV7-2 14 CASSPLQGSYEQYF
TRBD2 TRBV5-1 15 CASSLASGSSYEQYF
NA TRBV5-1 15 CASSTDGGVRDGYTF
NA TRBV6-4 13 CASSEGRTTEAFF
TRBD2 TRBV15 15 CATSTRTSGILEQYF
NA TRBV28 12 CASSRVNNEQFF
NA TRBV4-1 16 CASSQGRWSSGNTIYF
TRBD1 TRBV7-3 12 CASSDRGETQYF
NA TRBV10-2 13 CASSERGKETQYF
NA TRBV9 15 CASSVGEHSYNEQFF
TRBD2 TRBV6-5 14 CASSGPSGTNEQFF
NA TRBV7-3 13 CASSLSGPGTQYF
TRBD1 TRBV27 17 CASSSRTGQSSYNEQFF
TRBD2 TRBV9 16 CASSVGGLAGGETQYF
TRBD1 TRBV5-1 14 CASSPQGTSTEAFF
TRBD2 TRBV18 17 CASSPQAAASGQETQYF
NA TRBV7-3 12 CASSSGHFEQYF
TRBD2 TRBV10-2 14 CAKTSGIRCYEQFF
NA TRBV18 18 CASSPRTGRGEGTGELFF
TRBD1 TRBV19 16 CASSTVGTGSQETQYF